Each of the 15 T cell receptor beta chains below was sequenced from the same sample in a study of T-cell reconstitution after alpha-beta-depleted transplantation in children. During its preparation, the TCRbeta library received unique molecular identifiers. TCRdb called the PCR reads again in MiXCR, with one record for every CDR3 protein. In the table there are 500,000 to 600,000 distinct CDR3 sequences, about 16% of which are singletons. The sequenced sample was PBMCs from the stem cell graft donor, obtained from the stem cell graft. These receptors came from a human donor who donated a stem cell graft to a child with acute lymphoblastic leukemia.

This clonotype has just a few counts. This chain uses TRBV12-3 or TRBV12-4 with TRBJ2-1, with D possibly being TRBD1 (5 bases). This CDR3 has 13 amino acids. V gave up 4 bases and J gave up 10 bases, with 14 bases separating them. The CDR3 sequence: CASSSWGSPEQFF. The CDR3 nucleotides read TGTGCCAGCAGTTCCTGGGGCTCCCCGGAGCAGTTCTTC.

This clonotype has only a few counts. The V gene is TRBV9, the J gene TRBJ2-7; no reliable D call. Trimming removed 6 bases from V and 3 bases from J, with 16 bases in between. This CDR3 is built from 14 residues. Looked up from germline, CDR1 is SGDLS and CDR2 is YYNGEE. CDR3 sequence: CASTPIPDVYEQYF. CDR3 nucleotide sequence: TGTGCCAGCACCCCCATCCCGGATGTCTACGAGCAGTACTTC.

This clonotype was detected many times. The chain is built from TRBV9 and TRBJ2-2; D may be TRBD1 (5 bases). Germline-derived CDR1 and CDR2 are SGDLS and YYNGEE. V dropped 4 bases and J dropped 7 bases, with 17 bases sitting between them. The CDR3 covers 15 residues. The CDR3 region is CASSSRQGYGGELFF. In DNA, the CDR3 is TGTGCCAGCAGCTCGCGGCAGGGTTATGGCGGGGAGCTGTTTTTT. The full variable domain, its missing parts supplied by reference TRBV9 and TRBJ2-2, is DSGVTQTPKHLITATGQRVTLRCSPRSGDLSVYWYQQSLDQGLQFLIQYYNGEERAKGNILERFSAQQFPDLHSELNLSSLELGDSALYFCASSSRQGYGGELFFGEGSRLTVL.

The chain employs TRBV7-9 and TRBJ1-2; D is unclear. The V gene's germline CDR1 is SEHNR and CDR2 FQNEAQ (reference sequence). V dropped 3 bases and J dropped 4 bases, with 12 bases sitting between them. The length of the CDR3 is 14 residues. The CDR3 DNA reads TGTGCCAGCAGCTTTTTTCGGGAAACCTATGGCTACACCTTC. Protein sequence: CASSFFRETYGYTF.

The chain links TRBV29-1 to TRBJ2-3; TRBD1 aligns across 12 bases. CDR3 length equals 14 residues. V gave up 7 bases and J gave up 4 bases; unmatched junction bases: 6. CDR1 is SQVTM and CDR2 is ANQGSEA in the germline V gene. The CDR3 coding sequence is TGCAGCGCTACGGGGACAGGGGGCCCAGATACGCAGTATTTT. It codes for CSATGTGGPDTQYF.

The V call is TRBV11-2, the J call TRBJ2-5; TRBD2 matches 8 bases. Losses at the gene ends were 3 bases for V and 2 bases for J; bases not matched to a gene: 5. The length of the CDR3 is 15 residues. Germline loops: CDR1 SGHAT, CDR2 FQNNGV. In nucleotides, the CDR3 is TGTGCCAGCAGCTTGACTAGCGCGTATCAAGAGACCCAGTACTTC. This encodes CASSLTSAYQETQYF.

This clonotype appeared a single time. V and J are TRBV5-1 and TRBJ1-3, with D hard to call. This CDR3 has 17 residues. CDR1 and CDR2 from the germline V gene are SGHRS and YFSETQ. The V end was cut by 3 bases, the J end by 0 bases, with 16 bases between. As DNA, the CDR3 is TGCGCCAGCAGCTGTGGTGTCAGGAAGCGCTCTGGAAACACCATATATTTT. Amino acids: CASSCGVRKRSGNTIYF.

CDR3 loop: CASSIGNGLTYEQYF. The CDR3 coding sequence is TGTGCCAGTAGTATAGGGAACGGACTAACCTACGAGCAGTACTTC. V and J are TRBV19 and TRBJ2-7; maybe TRBD2 (6 bases). CDR1 is LNHDA, CDR2 SQIVND, per germline (reference sequence). The CDR3 is 15 residues long. Deletions cut 1 base from V and 2 bases from J, with 12 bases between.

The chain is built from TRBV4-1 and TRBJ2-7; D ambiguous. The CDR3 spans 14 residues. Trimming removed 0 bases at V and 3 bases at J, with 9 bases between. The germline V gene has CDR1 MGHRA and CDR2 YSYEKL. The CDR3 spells CASSQEADYYEQYF. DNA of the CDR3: TGCGCCAGCAGCCAAGAGGCGGATTACTACGAGCAGTACTTC.

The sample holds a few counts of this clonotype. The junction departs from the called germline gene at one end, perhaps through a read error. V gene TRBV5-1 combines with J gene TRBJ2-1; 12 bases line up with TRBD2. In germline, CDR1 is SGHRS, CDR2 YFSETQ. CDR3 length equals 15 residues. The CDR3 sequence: CASSSGGLAGSQRDF. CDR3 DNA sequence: TGCGCCAGCAGCTCCGGAGGACTAGCGGGGTCCCAACGGGACTTC.

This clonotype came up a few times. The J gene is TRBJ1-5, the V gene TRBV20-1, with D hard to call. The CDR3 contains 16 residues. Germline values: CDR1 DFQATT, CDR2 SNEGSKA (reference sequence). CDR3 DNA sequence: TGCACCAACCGCCAGTCACCCACAGATTTTCGGCAGCCCCAGCATTTT. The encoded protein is CTNRQSPTDFRQPQHF.

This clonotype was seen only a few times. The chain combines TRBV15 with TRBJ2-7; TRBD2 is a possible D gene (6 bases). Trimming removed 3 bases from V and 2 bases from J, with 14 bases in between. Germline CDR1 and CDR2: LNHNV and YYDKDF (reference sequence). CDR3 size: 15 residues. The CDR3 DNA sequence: TGTGCCACCAGCAGCGGGAGTAAGGGAGCCTACGAGCAGTACTTC. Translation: CATSSGSKGAYEQYF.

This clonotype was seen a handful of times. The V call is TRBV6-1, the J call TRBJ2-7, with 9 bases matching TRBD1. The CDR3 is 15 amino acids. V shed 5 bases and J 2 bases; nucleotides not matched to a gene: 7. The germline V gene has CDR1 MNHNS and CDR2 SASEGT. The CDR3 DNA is TGTGCCAGCAGTCCCCGGGACAGGGTTACCTACGAGCAGTACTTC. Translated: CASSPRDRVTYEQYF.

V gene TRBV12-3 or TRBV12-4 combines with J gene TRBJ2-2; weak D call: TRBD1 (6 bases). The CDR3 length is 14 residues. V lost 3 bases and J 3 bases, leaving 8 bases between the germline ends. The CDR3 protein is CASSFWTDTGELFF. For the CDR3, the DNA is TGTGCCAGCAGTTTTTGGACAGACACCGGGGAGCTGTTTTTT.

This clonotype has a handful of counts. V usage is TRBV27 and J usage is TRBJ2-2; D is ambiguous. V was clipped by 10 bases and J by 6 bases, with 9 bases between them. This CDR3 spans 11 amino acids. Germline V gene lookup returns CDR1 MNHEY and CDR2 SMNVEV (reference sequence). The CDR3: CAILYAGELFF. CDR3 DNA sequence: TGTGCCATCCTGTACGCCGGGGAGCTGTTTTTT.